This T cell receptor beta chain was recorded in a study of T-cell memory formation after mild COVID-19. Findings of the study overall: Pre-infection memory carried some responding clones, suggesting that cross-reactive memory joined. The main location of contracting CD4+ clones was CM and EM, and that of contracting CD8+ clones was EMRA.

V dropped 4 bases and J dropped 0 bases, with 17 bases sitting between them. This CDR3 is built from 18 residues. The germline CDR1 and CDR2 sequences are SGDLS and YYNGEE. TCRdb analysed the 5' RACE reads with MiXCR anew, one entry per CDR3 protein. This repertoire shows some 160,000 distinct CDR3 sequences, roughly 28% found once; its top ten account for about 12%. As regards this clonotype: Its antigen is still unknown.

The sample taken for sequencing was PBMCs or a T cell subset sorted from them (not recorded which). This TCR derives from an adult woman who had mild COVID-19 (a few samples of this study predate the infection). Cell type and time point are not known. The chain couples TRBV9 to TRBJ2-6; TRBD1 or TRBD2 may be the D gene (5 bases each). CDR3: CASSSRPGPASGANVLTF. CDR3 in DNA: TGTGCCAGCAGCTCCCGACCGGGACCGGCCTCTGGGGCCAACGTCCTGACTTTC. The full variable domain, with the rest looked up from reference TRBV9 and TRBJ2-6, is DSGVTQTPKHLITATGQRVTLRCSPRSGDLSVYWYQQSLDQGLQFLIQYYNGEERAKGNILERFSAQQFPDLHSELNLSSLELGDSALYFCASSSRPGPASGANVLTFGAGSRLTVL.